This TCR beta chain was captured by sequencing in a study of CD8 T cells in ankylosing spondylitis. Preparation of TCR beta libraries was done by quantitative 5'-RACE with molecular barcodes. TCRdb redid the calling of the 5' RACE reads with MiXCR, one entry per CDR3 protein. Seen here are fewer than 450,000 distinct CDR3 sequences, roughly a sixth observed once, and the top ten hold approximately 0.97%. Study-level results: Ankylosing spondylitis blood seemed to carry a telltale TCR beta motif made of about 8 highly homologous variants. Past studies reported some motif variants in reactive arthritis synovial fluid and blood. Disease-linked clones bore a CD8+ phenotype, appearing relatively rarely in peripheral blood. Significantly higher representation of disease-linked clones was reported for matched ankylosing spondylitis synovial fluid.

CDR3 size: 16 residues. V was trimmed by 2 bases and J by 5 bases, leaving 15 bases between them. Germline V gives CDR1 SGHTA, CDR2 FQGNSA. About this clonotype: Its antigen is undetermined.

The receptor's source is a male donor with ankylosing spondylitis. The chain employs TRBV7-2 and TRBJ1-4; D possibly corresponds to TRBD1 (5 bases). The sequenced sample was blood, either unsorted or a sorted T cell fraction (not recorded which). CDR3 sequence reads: CASSLRGRPGNEKLFF. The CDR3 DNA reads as TGTGCCAGCAGCTTACGGGGTCGGCCAGGGAATGAAAAACTGTTTTTT. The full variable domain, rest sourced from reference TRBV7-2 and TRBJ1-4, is GAGVSQSPSNKVTEKGKDVELRCDPISGHTALYWYRQSLGQGLEFLIYFQGNSAPDKSGLPSDRFSAERTGGSVSTLTIQRTQQEDSAVYLCASSLRGRPGNEKLFFGSGTQLSVL.